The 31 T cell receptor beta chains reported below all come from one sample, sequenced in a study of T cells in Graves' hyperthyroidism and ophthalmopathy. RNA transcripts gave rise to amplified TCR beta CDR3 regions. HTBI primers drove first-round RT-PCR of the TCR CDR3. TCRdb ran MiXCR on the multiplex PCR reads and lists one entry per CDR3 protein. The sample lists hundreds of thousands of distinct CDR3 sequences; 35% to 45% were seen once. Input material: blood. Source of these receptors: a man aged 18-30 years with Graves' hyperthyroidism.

The CDR3 loop is CASSSSGGYSYEQYF. CDR3 bases: TGTGCCAGCAGCTCGAGCGGGGGCTATTCCTACGAGCAGTACTTC. The chain links TRBV7-2 to TRBJ2-7; 8 bases line up with TRBD2. From germline, CDR1 is SGHTA and CDR2 FQGNSA. The V segment lost 4 bases and the J segment 1 base; nucleotides outside the gene matches: 6. This CDR3 contains 15 residues.

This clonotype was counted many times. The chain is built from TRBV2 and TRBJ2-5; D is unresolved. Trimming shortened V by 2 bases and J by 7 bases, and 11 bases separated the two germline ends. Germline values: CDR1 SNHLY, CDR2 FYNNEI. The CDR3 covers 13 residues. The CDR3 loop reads CASSEMQVGTQYF. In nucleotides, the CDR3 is TGTGCCAGCAGTGAAATGCAGGTTGGGACCCAGTACTTC.

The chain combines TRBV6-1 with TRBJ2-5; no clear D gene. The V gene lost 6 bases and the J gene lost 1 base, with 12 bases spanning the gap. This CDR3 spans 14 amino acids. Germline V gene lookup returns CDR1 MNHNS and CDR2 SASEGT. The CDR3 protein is CASSEPDSQETQYF. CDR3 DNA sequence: TGTGCCAGCAGCGAGCCGGATTCCCAAGAGACCCAGTACTTC.

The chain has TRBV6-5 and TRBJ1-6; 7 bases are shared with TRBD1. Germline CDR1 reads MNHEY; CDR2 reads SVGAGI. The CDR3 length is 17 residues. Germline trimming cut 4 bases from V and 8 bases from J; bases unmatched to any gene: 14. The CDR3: CASSSPPRQGRDSPLHF. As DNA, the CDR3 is TGTGCCAGCAGTTCACCTCCCCGACAGGGTCGGGATTCACCCCTCCACTTT.

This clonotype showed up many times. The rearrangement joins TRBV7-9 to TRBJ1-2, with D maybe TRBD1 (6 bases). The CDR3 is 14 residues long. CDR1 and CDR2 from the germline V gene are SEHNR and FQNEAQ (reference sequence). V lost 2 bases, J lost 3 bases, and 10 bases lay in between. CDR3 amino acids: CASSLQDSYYGYTF. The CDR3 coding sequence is TGTGCCAGCAGCTTACAGGACAGTTACTATGGCTACACCTTC.

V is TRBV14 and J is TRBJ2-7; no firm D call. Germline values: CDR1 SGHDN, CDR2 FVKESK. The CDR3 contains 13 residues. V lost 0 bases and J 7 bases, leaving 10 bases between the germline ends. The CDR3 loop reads CASSQDNRKEQYF. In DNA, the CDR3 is TGTGCCAGCAGCCAAGATAACCGAAAGGAGCAGTACTTC.

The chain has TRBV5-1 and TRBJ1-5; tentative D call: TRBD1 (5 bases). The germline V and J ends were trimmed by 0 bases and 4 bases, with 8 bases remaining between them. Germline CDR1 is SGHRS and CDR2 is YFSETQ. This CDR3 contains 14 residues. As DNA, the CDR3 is TGCGCCAGCAGCTTGGTTGCAGGGAATCAGCCCCAGCATTTT. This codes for CASSLVAGNQPQHF.

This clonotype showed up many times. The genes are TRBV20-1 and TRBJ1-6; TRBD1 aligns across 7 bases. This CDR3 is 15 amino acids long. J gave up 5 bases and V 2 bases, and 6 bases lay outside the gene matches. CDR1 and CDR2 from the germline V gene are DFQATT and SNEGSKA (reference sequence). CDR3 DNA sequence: TGCAGTGCTAGAAGAGGGGACAGAGATAATTCACCCCTCCACTTT. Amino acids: CSARRGDRDNSPLHF.

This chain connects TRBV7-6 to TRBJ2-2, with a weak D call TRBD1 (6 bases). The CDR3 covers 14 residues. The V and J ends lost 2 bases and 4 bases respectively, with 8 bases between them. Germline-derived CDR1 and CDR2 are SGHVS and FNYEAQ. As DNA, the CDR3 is TGTGCCAGCAGCTTACCGACAGGCACCGGGGAGCTGTTTTTT. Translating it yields CASSLPTGTGELFF.

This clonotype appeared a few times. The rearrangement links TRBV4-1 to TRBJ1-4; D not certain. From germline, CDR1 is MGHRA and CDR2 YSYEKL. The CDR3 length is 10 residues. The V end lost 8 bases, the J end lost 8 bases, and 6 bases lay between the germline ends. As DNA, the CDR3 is TGCGCCAGCGGGTGGGAAAAACTGTTTTTT. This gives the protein CASGWEKLFF.

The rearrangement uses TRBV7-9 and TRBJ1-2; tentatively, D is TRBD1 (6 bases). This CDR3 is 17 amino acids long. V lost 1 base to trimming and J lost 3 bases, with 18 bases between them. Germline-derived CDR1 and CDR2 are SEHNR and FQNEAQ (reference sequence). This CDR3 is CASSLVSPGAAYYGYTF. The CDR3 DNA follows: TGTGCCAGCAGCTTAGTGAGTCCAGGGGCTGCTTACTATGGCTACACCTTC. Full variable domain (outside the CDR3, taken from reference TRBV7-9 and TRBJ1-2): DTGVSQNPRHKITKRGQNVTFRCDPISEHNRLYWYRQTLGQGPEFLTYFQNEAQLEKSRLLSDRFSAERPKGSFSTLEIQRTEQGDSAMYLCASSLVSPGAAYYGYTFGSGTRLTVV.

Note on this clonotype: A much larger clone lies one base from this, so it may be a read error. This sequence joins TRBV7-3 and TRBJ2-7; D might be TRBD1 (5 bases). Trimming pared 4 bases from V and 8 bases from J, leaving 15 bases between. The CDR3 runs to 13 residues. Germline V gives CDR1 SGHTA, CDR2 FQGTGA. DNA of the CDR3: TGTGCCAGCAGCTCGGACATGGACGCGAAGCAGTACTTC. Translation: CASSSDMDAKQYF. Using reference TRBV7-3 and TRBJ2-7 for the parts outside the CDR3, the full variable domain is GAGVSQTPSNKVTEKGKYVELRCDPISGHTALYWYRQSLGQGPEFLIYFQGTGAADDSGLPNDRFFAVRPEGSVSTLKIQRTERGDSAVYLCASSSDMDAKQYFGPGTRLTVT.

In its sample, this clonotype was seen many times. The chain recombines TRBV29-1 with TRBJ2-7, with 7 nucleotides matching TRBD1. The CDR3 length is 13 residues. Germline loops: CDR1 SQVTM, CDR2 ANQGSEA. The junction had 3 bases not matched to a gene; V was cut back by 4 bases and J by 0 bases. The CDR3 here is CSVVGTVSYEQYF. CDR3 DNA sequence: TGCAGCGTTGTTGGGACAGTCTCCTACGAGCAGTACTTC.

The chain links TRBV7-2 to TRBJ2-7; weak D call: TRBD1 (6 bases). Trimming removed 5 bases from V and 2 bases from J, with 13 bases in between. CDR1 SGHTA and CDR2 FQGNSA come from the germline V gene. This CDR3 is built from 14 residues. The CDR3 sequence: CASSQGDTAYEQYF. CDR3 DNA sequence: TGTGCCAGCAGCCAAGGGGACACAGCCTACGAGCAGTACTTC.

This chain's CDR3 is CASMGGDEKLFF. Here the CDR3 DNA reads TGTGCCAGCATGGGAGGGGATGAAAAACTGTTTTTT. The genes are TRBV27 and TRBJ1-4, with a possible D match to TRBD1 (5 bases). V shed 7 bases and J shed 6 bases, with 9 bases lying between them. This CDR3 is built from 12 residues. Germline assignment: CDR1 MNHEY and CDR2 SMNVEV (reference sequence).

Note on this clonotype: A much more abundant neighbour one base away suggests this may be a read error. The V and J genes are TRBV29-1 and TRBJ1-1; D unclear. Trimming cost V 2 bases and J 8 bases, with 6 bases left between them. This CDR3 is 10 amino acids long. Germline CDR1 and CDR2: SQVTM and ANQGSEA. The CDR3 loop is CSVEREEAFF. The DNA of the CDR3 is TGCAGCGTTGAACGGGAGGAAGCTTTCTTT.

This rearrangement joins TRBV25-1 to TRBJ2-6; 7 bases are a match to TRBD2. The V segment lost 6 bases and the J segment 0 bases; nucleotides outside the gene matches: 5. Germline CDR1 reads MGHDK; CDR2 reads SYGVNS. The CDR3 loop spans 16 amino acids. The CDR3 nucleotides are TGTGCCAGCAGCCCCGGGAGGAACTCTGGGGCCAACGTCCTGACTTTC. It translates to CASSPGRNSGANVLTF.

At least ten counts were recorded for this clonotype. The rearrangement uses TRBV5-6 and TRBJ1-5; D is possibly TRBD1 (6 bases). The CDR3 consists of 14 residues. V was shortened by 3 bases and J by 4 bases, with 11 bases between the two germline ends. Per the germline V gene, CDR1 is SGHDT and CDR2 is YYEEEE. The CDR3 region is CASSSGQLNQPQHF. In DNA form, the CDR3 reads TGTGCCAGCAGCTCAGGACAGCTGAATCAGCCCCAGCATTTT. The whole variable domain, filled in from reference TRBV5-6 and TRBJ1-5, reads DAGVTQSPTHLIKTRGQQVTLRCSPKSGHDTVSWYQQALGQGPQFIFQYYEEEERQRGNFPDRFSGHQFPNYSSELNVNALLLGDSALYLCASSSGQLNQPQHFGDGTRLSIL.

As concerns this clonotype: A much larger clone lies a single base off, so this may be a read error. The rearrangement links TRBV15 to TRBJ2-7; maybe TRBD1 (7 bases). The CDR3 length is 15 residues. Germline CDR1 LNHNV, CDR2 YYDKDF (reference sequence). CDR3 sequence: CATSKEGTEIYGQYF. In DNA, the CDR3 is TGTGCCACCAGCAAGGAGGGGACAGAAATCTACGGGCAGTACTTC.

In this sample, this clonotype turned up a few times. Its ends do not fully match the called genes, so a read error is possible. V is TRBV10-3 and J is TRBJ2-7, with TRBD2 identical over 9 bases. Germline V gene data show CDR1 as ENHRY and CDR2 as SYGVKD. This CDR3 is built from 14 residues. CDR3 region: CASSYGTSFDEQYF. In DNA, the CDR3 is TGTGCCAGCAGTTATGGGACTAGCTTTGACGAGCAGTACTTC.

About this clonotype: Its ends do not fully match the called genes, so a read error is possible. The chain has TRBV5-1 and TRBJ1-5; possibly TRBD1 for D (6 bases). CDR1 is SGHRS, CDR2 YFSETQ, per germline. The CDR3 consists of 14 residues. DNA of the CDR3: TGCGTCAGCAGCTTGGGGGCAGGGGATCAGCCCCAGCATTTT. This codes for CVSSLGAGDQPQHF.

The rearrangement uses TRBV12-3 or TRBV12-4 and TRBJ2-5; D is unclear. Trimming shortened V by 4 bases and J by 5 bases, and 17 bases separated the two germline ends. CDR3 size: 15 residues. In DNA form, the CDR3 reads TGTGCCAGCAGTTCCGCCAGGTCTGTGGGGGAGACCCAGTACTTC. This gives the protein CASSSARSVGETQYF.

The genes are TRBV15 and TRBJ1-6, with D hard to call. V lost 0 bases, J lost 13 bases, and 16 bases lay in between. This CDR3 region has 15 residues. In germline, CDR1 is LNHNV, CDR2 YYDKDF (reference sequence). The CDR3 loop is CATSRDPGSNQPLHF. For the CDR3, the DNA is TGTGCCACCAGCAGAGATCCCGGTAGCAATCAGCCCCTCCACTTT.

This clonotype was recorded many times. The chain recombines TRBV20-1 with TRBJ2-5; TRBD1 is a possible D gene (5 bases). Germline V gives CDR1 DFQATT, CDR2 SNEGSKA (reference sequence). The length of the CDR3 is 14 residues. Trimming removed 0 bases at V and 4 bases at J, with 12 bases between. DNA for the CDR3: TGCAGTGCTAGAGATGAGGCAGGGTCAGAGACCCAGTACTTC. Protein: CSARDEAGSETQYF.

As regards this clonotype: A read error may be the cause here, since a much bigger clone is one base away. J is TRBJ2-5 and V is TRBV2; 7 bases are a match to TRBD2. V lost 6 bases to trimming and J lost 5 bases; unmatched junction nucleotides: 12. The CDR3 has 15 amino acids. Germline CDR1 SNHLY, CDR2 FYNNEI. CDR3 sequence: CASSEGLADGETQYF. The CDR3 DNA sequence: TGTGCCAGCAGCGAGGGCCTAGCGGACGGGGAGACCCAGTACTTC.

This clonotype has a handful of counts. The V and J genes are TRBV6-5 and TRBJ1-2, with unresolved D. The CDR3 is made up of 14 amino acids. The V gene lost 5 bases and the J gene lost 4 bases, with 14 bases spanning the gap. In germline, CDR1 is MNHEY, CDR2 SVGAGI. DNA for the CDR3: TGTGCCAGCAGTGAAAGCTCAGGTCCCTATGGCTACACCTTC. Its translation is CASSESSGPYGYTF.

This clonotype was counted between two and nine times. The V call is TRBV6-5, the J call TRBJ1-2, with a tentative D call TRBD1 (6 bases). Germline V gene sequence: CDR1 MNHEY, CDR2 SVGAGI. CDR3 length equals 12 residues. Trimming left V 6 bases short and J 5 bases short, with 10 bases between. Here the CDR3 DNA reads TGTGCCAGCAGACGACAGGATTATGGCTACACCTTC. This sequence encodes CASRRQDYGYTF.

The CDR3 DNA reads as TGTGCCAGCACCCCGACAGCACTGAACACTGAAGCTTTCTTT. Translating gives CASTPTALNTEAFF. The gene calls are TRBV12-3 or TRBV12-4 and TRBJ1-1; possible D gene TRBD1, 5 bases. V lost 7 bases to trimming and J lost 0 bases, with 12 bases between them. The CDR3 length is 14 residues.

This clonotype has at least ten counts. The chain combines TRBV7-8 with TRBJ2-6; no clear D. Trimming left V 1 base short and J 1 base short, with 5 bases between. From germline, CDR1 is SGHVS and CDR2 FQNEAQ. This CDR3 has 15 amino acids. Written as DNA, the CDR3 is TGTGCCAGCAGCTTAGAGAGGTCTGGGGCCAACGTCCTGACTTTC. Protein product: CASSLERSGANVLTF.

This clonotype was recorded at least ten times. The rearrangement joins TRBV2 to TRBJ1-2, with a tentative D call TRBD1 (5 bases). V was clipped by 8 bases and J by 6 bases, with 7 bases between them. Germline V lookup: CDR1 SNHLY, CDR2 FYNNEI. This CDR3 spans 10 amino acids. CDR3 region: CASVGDGYTF. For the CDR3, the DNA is TGTGCCAGCGTGGGGGATGGCTACACCTTC.

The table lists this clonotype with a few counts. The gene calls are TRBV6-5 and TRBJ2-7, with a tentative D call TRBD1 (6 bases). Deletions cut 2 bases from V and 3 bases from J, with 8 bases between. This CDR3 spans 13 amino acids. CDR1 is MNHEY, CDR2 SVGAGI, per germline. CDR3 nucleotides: TGTGCCAGCAGTTACCGGACAGACTACGAGCAGTACTTC. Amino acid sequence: CASSYRTDYEQYF.